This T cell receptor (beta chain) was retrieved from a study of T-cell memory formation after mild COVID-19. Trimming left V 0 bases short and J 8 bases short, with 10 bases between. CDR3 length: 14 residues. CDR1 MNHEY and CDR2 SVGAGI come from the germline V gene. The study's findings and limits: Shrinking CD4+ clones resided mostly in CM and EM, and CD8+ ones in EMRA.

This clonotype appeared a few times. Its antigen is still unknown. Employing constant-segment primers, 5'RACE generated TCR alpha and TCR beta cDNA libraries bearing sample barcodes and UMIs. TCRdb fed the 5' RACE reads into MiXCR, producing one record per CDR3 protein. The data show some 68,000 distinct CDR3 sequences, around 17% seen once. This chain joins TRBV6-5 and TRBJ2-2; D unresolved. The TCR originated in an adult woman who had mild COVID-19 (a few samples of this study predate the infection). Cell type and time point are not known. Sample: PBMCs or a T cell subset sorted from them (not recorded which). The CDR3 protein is CASSYSLSGGELFF. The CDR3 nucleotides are TGTGCCAGCAGTTACTCTCTATCGGGTGGGGAGCTGTTTTTT.